One and the same sample provided the 28 T cell receptor beta chains below, sequenced in a study of Ad26.COV2.S vaccination and SARS-CoV-2 variants listed by TCRdb under 2021. The library was produced with the immunoSEQ multiplex PCR assay. TCRdb holds this immuneACCESS table with in-frame rearrangements only. Some clones are missing; in checked studies, unresolved V genes explain under half, and the rest has no known cause. For this sample the table gives roughly 350,000 clones, of which around 89% were detected only once. 6.4% of the sample belongs to the ten largest clones. Reading the label with the study, this specimen's treatment or condition is: over 15 received Ad26.COV2.S at low or high dose, single or two shots; several received placebo; per-sample allocation not given. Repertoires of vaccine and placebo recipients were sequenced from samples taken on day 63 after the first injection. This material consisted of peripheral blood, taken in a trial of Ad26.COV2.S vaccine versus placebo. These receptors were taken from a person aged 18-60 years who received the Ad26.COV2.S COVID-19 vaccine or a placebo.

The chain uses TRBV7-3 and TRBJ2-1; D not resolved. The length of the CDR3 is 14 residues. The germline gives CDR1 SGHTA, CDR2 FQGTGA. Trimming took 5 bases from V and 4 from J, leaving 12 bases between them. CDR3 region: CASSPPTLYNEQFF. The CDR3 DNA reads as TGTGCCAGCAGCCCGCCCACGTTATACAATGAGCAGTTCTTC.

The chain is built from TRBV5-1 and TRBJ2-5; TRBD2 aligns across 7 bases. Trimming took 3 bases from V and 2 from J; bases not matched to a gene: 4. Germline V gene lookup returns CDR1 SGHRS and CDR2 YFSETQ. CDR3 length: 14 amino acids. The CDR3: CASSSLAKQETQYF. CDR3 DNA sequence: TGCGCCAGCAGCTCACTAGCGAAACAAGAGACCCAGTACTTC.

V and J are TRBV9 and TRBJ2-1, with 7 nucleotides matching TRBD1. The germline CDR1 and CDR2 sequences are SGDLS and YYNGEE. The V gene end was trimmed by 2 bases and the J gene end by 8 bases; junction bases not matched to a gene: 10. This CDR3 spans 15 amino acids. CDR3 bases: TGTGCCAGCAGCGTTGGGGACAGCTGGACCGATGAGCAGTTCTTC. This encodes CASSVGDSWTDEQFF.

This chain joins TRBV6-5 and TRBJ2-2; TRBD1 might be the D (6 bases). This CDR3 spans 15 amino acids. Germline V lookup: CDR1 MNHEY, CDR2 SVGAGI. V gave up 7 bases and J gave up 0 bases, with 12 bases separating them. The CDR3 reads CASTPGQTNTGELFF. Written as DNA, the CDR3 is TGTGCCAGCACTCCGGGACAAACGAACACCGGGGAGCTGTTTTTT.

The chain has TRBV10-1 and TRBJ2-5, with D tentatively TRBD1 (6 bases). The CDR3 has 16 amino acids. The V gene lost 8 bases and the J gene lost 2 bases, with 21 bases spanning the gap. The germline V gene encodes CDR1 WNHNN and CDR2 SYGVQD (reference sequence). The CDR3 loop is CASSRRDTELQETQYF. CDR3 DNA sequence: TGCGCCAGCTCCCGAAGGGACACAGAACTACAAGAGACCCAGTACTTC.

A note on this clone: Within the sample, other DNA sequences also encode this same CDR3. As DNA, the CDR3 is TGTGCCAGCAGTTTAGACTACGAGCAGTACTTC. It codes for CASSLDYEQYF. The chain couples TRBV12-3 or TRBV12-4 to TRBJ2-7; D uncertain. V lost 1 base, J lost 3 bases, and 1 base lay in between. This CDR3 spans 11 amino acids.

The chain joins TRBV5-4 to TRBJ1-4, with D uncertain. Per germline, CDR1 SGHNT and CDR2 YYREEE (reference sequence). The V end lost 1 base, the J end lost 0 bases, and 1 base lay between the germline ends. The CDR3 is made up of 13 amino acids. As DNA, the CDR3 is TGTGCCAGCAGCTTGCCAACTAATGAAAAACTGTTTTTT. Translated, it gives CASSLPTNEKLFF.

About this clone: Other DNA sequences in the same sample also yield this CDR3. The chain combines TRBV20-1 with TRBJ2-5; D might be TRBD2 (5 bases). The CDR3 totals 11 residues. Germline V gene lookup returns CDR1 DFQATT and CDR2 SNEGSKA (reference sequence). Trimming stripped 3 bases from V and 5 bases from J, with 7 bases between. The CDR3 bases are TGCAGTGCTAGGGACTTGGAGACCCAGTACTTC. As protein: CSARDLETQYF.

The chain has TRBV7-9 and TRBJ2-1, with 11 bases lining up with TRBD2. Germline V lookup: CDR1 SEHNR, CDR2 FQNEAQ (reference sequence). The CDR3 consists of 15 residues. The ends lost 3 bases at V and 8 bases at J; junction bases unmatched: 6. CDR3 protein: CASSLPSGGPDEQFF. The CDR3 nucleotides read TGTGCCAGCAGCTTGCCTAGCGGGGGGCCCGATGAGCAGTTCTTC.

This rearrangement joins TRBV7-9 to TRBJ2-1; unclear D gene. The V end lost 0 bases, the J end lost 9 bases, and 9 bases lay between the germline ends. This CDR3 is built from 13 residues. Germline-derived CDR1 and CDR2 are SEHNR and FQNEAQ (reference sequence). CDR3 region: CASSLALSREQFF. CDR3 DNA: TGTGCCAGCAGCTTAGCCTTAAGCCGTGAGCAGTTCTTC.

This clone was seen just once. The chain links TRBV9 to TRBJ1-4, with no clear D. Deletions cut 0 bases from V and 0 bases from J, with 3 bases between. CDR1 and CDR2 (germline): SGDLS, YYNGEE. CDR3 length equals 14 residues. CDR3 DNA: TGTGCCAGCAGCGTAGATGCAACTAATGAAAAACTGTTTTTT. This codes for CASSVDATNEKLFF.

This chain uses TRBV19 with TRBJ1-6; possible D gene TRBD1, 5 bases. The V end lost 10 bases, the J end lost 3 bases, and 13 bases lay between the germline ends. Germline CDR1 LNHDA, CDR2 SQIVND (reference sequence). This CDR3 contains 14 residues. The CDR3 sequence is CATSGQRYNSPLHF. As DNA, the CDR3 is TGTGCCACCTCAGGACAACGCTATAATTCACCCCTCCACTTT.

The chain employs TRBV7-9 and TRBJ1-6; the match to TRBD1 covers 9 bases. CDR1 and CDR2 from the germline V gene are SEHNR and FQNEAQ (reference sequence). The CDR3 is 15 amino acids. V lost 1 base to trimming and J lost 9 bases; unmatched junction nucleotides: 4. The DNA of the CDR3 is TGTGCCAGCAGCTTAGGGGACAGGGCCGGTTCACCCCTCCACTTT. It specifies CASSLGDRAGSPLHF.

The sample holds one count of this clone. The V and J genes are TRBV9 and TRBJ1-5, with 9 bases aligning to TRBD1. This CDR3 contains 15 residues. Germline CDR1 and CDR2: SGDLS and YYNGEE. The V and J ends lost 0 bases and 6 bases, in that order; junction bases with no gene match: 4. This chain's CDR3 is CASSVGGTGPQPQHF. The CDR3, as DNA: TGTGCCAGCAGCGTAGGTGGGACAGGGCCTCAGCCCCAGCATTTT.

This clone was picked up one time. The chain combines TRBV7-9 with TRBJ2-5; tentatively, D is TRBD1 (7 bases). Germline CDR1 SEHNR, CDR2 FQNEAQ (reference sequence). V lost 2 bases to trimming and J lost 2 bases, with 9 bases between them. The CDR3 consists of 14 residues. The CDR3 nucleotides read TGTGCCAGCAGCTTACAGGGGGGTCAAGAGACCCAGTACTTC. Protein sequence: CASSLQGGQETQYF.

The V call is TRBV11-3, the J call TRBJ2-1, with 8 bases fitting TRBD2. V gave up 0 bases and J gave up 1 base; unmatched junction bases: 5. The length of the CDR3 is 17 residues. Germline-derived CDR1 and CDR2 are SGHNT and YENEEA. The CDR3 nucleotides are TGTGCCAGCAGCTTAGAACGGGGGGGGACTTCCTACAATGAGCAGTTCTTC. Residues: CASSLERGGTSYNEQFF. Based on the CDR3 plus reference TRBV11-3 and TRBJ2-1, the full variable domain is EAGVVQSPRYKIIEKKQPVAFWCNPISGHNTLYWYLQNLGQGPELLIRYENEEAVDDSQLPKDRFSAERLKGVDSTLKIQPAELGDSAVYLCASSLERGGTSYNEQFFGPGTRLTVL.

The chain has TRBV29-1 and TRBJ2-1, with TRBD1 matching 8 bases. This CDR3 is built from 15 residues. CDR1 is SQVTM, CDR2 ANQGSEA, per germline. The ends lost 4 bases at V and 0 bases at J; junction bases unmatched: 5. CDR3 loop: CSVVGTGSSYNEQFF. CDR3 DNA: TGCAGCGTTGTTGGGACAGGTAGCTCCTACAATGAGCAGTTCTTC.

The rearrangement joins TRBV3-1 (or the pseudogene TRBV3-2) to TRBJ1-3; D is undetermined. This CDR3 is built from 14 residues. V was shortened by 2 bases and J by 0 bases, with 5 bases between the two germline ends. Per the germline V gene, CDR1 is LGHDT and CDR2 is YNNKEL (reference sequence). CDR3 residues: CASSQSSSGNTIYF. The CDR3 bases are TGTGCCAGCAGCCAATCAAGCTCTGGAAACACCATATATTTT.

The chain links TRBV29-1 to TRBJ2-1; D possibly matches TRBD1 or TRBD2 (5 bases each). The V end lost 5 bases, the J end lost 9 bases, and 20 bases lay between the germline ends. Germline V gene sequence: CDR1 SQVTM, CDR2 ANQGSEA. There are 14 residues in the CDR3. The CDR3 sequence: CSVQPQDIEGEQFF. In DNA, the CDR3 is TGCAGCGTTCAACCCCAGGACATTGAGGGTGAGCAGTTCTTC.

The chain joins TRBV28 to TRBJ2-7; 8 positions match TRBD1. Germline CDR1 is MDHEN and CDR2 is SYDVKM. The CDR3 loop spans 16 amino acids. V was clipped by 5 bases and J by 4 bases; unmatched bases: 13. CDR3 sequence (DNA): TGTGCCAGCAGTGCTGAGATAACAGGGGGTGTATACGAGCAGTACTTC. It translates to CASSAEITGGVYEQYF.

The rearrangement joins TRBV30 to TRBJ2-7; tentatively, D is TRBD1 (6 bases). CDR3 size: 13 residues. In germline, CDR1 is GTSNPN, CDR2 SVGIG (reference sequence). V lost 3 bases and J 5 bases, leaving 14 bases between the germline ends. Here the CDR3 reads CAWSPTGPDEQYF. In DNA, the CDR3 is TGTGCCTGGAGCCCCACAGGGCCCGACGAGCAGTACTTC. The full variable domain, rest sourced from reference TRBV30 and TRBJ2-7, is SQTIHQWPATLVQPVGSPLSLECTVEGTSNPNLYWYRQAAGRGLQLLFYSVGIGQISSEVPQNLSASRPQDRQFILSSKKLLLSDSGFYLCAWSPTGPDEQYFGPGTRLTVT.

Comment on this clone: Other DNA variants within this sample encode the same CDR3. This chain connects TRBV6-5 to TRBJ2-3; a weak D match, TRBD1 (5 bases). The CDR3 has 14 amino acids. Germline lookup yields CDR1 MNHEY and CDR2 SVGAGI. Trimming removed 0 bases from V and 3 bases from J, with 7 bases in between. The CDR3 spells CASSYSRVTDTQYF. As DNA, the CDR3 is TGTGCCAGCAGTTACTCCAGGGTAACAGATACGCAGTATTTT.

The chain employs TRBV5-4 and TRBJ1-5; D unclear. This CDR3 comprises 16 residues. Looked up from germline, CDR1 is SGHNT and CDR2 is YYREEE (reference sequence). V dropped 3 bases and J dropped 2 bases, with 15 bases sitting between them. CDR3 bases: TGTGCCAGCAGCTCCTCAGGCTCCGTCGGCAATCAGCCCCAGCATTTT. This encodes CASSSSGSVGNQPQHF.

Written as DNA, the CDR3 is TGTGCCAGCACGAGGAGGGGACAGTCTTCGTGGGGGGCCAACGTCCTGACTTTC. Translating it yields CASTRRGQSSWGANVLTF. The chain employs TRBV2 and TRBJ2-6, with D possibly being TRBD1 (7 bases). Germline loops: CDR1 SNHLY, CDR2 FYNNEI. V was pared by 7 bases and J by 4 bases, with 23 bases between. The CDR3 spans 18 residues.

The table lists this clone with a few counts. This rearrangement joins TRBV7-3 to TRBJ1-1; 11 positions match TRBD1. Germline V gives CDR1 SGHTA, CDR2 FQGTGA. The CDR3 runs 15 residues. The V gene end was trimmed by 3 bases and the J gene end by 7 bases; junction bases not matched to a gene: 7. The CDR3 nucleotides are TGTGCCAGCAGCTTGGACAGGGGGCGAATAGGTGAAGCTTTCTTT. Amino acid sequence: CASSLDRGRIGEAFF.

The gene calls are TRBV3-1 (or the pseudogene TRBV3-2) and TRBJ2-3; D ambiguous. This CDR3 region has 18 residues. Germline V gene data show CDR1 as LGHDT and CDR2 as YNNKEL (reference sequence). Deletions cut 3 bases from V and 0 bases from J, with 19 bases between. Here the CDR3 reads CASSQDLRVTLSTDTQYF. The CDR3 bases are TGTGCCAGCAGCCAGGATCTACGGGTTACACTAAGCACAGATACGCAGTATTTT.

The chain is built from TRBV28 and TRBJ1-5, with D unclear. Germline CDR1 MDHEN, CDR2 SYDVKM. This CDR3 contains 14 residues. Trimming took 5 bases from V and 6 from J, leaving 14 bases between them. CDR3 in DNA: TGTGCCAGCAGTCCCGGTGGAATCGCTCAGCCCCAGCATTTT. Its translation: CASSPGGIAQPQHF.

The V call is TRBV5-1, the J call TRBJ2-6; D is possibly TRBD1 (6 bases). The CDR3 is made up of 17 amino acids. Looked up from germline, CDR1 is SGHRS and CDR2 is YFSETQ. V lost 4 bases and J lost 0, with 14 bases in between. The DNA for the CDR3 is TGCGCCAGCAGCGACAGACAGGATAACTCTGGGGCCAACGTCCTGACTTTC. It yields the protein CASSDRQDNSGANVLTF.